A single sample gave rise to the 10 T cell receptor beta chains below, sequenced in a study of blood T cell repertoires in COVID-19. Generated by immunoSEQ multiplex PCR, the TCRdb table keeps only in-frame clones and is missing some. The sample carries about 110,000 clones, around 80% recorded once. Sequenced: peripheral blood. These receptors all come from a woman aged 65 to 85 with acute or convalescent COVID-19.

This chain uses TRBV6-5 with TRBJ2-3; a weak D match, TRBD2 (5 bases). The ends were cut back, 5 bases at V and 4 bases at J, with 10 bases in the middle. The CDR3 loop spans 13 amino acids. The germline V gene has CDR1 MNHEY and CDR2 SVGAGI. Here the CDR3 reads CASSREYADTQYF. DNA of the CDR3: TGTGCCAGCAGTCGGGAATACGCAGATACGCAGTATTTT.

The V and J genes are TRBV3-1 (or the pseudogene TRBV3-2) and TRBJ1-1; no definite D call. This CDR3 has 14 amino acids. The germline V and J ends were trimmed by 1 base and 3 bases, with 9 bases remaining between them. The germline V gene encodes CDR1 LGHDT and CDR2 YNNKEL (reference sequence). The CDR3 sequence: CASSQVQRDTEAFF. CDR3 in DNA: TGTGCCAGCAGCCAAGTACAGAGGGACACTGAAGCTTTCTTT.

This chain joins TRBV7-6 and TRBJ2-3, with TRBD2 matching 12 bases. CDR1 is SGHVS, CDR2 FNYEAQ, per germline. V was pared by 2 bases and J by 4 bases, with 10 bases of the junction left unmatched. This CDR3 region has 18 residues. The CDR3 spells CASSLMASGGVAADTQYF. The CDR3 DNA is TGTGCCAGCAGCTTAATGGCTAGCGGGGGGGTAGCGGCAGATACGCAGTATTTT.

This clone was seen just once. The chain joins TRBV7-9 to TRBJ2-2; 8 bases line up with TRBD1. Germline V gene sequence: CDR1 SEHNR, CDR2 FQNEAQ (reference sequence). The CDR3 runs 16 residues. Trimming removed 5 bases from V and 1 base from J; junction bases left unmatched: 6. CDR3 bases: TGTGCCAGCAGCGCTCCCGGGACAGGGAACACCGGGGAGCTGTTTTTT. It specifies CASSAPGTGNTGELFF.

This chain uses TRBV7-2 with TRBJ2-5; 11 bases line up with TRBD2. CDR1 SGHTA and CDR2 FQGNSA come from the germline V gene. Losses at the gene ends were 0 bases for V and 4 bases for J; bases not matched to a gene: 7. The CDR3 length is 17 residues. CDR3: CASSLASIAGGGETQYF. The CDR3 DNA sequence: TGTGCCAGCAGCTTAGCGTCAATAGCGGGAGGGGGAGAGACCCAGTACTTC.

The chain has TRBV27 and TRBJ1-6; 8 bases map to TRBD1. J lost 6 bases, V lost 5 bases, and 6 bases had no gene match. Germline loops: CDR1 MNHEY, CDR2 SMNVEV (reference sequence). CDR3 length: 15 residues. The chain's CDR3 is CASSPRQGFNSPLHF. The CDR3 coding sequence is TGTGCCAGCAGTCCGCGACAGGGGTTTAATTCACCCCTCCACTTT.

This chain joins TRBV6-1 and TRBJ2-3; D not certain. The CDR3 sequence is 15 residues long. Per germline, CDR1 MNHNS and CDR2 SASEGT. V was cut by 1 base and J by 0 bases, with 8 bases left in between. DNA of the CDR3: TGTGCCAGCAGTGAAGGAGCCTTTAGCACAGATACGCAGTATTTT. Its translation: CASSEGAFSTDTQYF.

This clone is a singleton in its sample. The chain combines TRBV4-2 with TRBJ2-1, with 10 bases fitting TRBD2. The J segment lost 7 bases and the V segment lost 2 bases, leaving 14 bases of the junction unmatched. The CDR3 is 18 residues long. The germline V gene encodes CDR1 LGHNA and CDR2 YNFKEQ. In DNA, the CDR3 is TGTGCCAGCAGCCAAAGAGTCCCCGGGTCTAGCGGGAGAAATGAGCAGTTCTTC. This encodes CASSQRVPGSSGRNEQFF.

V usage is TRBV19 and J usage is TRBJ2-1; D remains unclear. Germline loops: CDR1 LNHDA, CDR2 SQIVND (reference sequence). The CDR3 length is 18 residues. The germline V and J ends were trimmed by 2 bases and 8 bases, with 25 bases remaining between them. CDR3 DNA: TGTGCCAGTAGTATACTTGGAGCGACGCGCAAGAAGGTCGATGAGCAGTTCTTC. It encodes CASSILGATRKKVDEQFF.

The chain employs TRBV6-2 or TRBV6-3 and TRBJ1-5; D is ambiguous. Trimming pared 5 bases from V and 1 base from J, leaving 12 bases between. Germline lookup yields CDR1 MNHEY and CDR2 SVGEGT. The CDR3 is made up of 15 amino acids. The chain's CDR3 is CASSTLGRSNQPQHF. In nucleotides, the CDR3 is TGTGCCAGCAGTACCCTCGGTCGGAGCAATCAGCCCCAGCATTTT.